These 14 T cell receptor beta chains share one sample of origin, sequenced in a study of Ad26.COV2.S vaccination and SARS-CoV-2 variants. Repertoires were generated with immunoSEQ multiplex PCR, while TCRdb's copy carries only in-frame clones and drops some. The sample includes about 460,000 clones, about nine tenths of them seen just once. Noted treatment: over 15 received Ad26.COV2.S at low or high dose, single or two shots; roughly 5 received placebo; per-sample allocation not given. On day 63 after the first injection, vaccine and placebo recipients gave samples. This sample comprised peripheral blood, obtained in a trial of Ad26.COV2.S vaccine versus placebo. These receptors all come from a person aged 18-60 years who received the Ad26.COV2.S COVID-19 vaccine or a placebo.

This clone was counted once. The chain uses TRBV9 and TRBJ1-2, with D possibly TRBD1 on 6 matching bases. The CDR3 consists of 14 residues. Deletions cut 0 bases from V and 7 bases from J, with 13 bases between. Looked up from germline, CDR1 is SGDLS and CDR2 is YYNGEE. The CDR3 protein is CASSVETGSRGYTF. Here the CDR3 DNA reads TGTGCCAGCAGCGTAGAAACAGGGTCGCGTGGCTACACCTTC.

The chain links TRBV6-5 to TRBJ1-1, with D hard to call. This CDR3 contains 13 residues. V gave up 4 bases and J gave up 1 base, with 7 bases separating them. Germline CDR1 and CDR2: MNHEY and SVGAGI. The CDR3 loop reads CASSFGKNTEAFF. Here the CDR3 DNA reads TGTGCCAGCAGTTTTGGTAAGAACACTGAAGCTTTCTTT.

In this sample, this clone turned up a few times. The chain uses TRBV18 and TRBJ2-7; perhaps TRBD1 as D (5 bases). This CDR3 has 16 residues. Trimming removed 4 bases from V and 3 bases from J, with 19 bases in between. CDR1 and CDR2 (germline): KGHSH, LQKENI. The CDR3 is CASSLPGKGSGYEQYF. Written as DNA, the CDR3 is TGTGCCAGCTCACTCCCCGGTAAGGGGTCAGGCTACGAGCAGTACTTC.

DNA for the CDR3: TGTGCCAGCAGTATTTACGGGGGGGGTAGCAATCAGCCCCAGCATTTT. Amino acids: CASSIYGGGSNQPQHF. The chain has TRBV27 and TRBJ1-5; D may be TRBD1 (5 bases). The CDR3 spans 16 residues. Looked up from germline, CDR1 is MNHEY and CDR2 is SMNVEV (reference sequence). The V end was cut by 5 bases, the J end by 0 bases, with 14 bases between.

Of note for this clone: The same CDR3 is also encoded by other DNA sequences in this sample. This chain links TRBV19 with TRBJ1-5; D remains unclear. V lost 3 bases and J 0 bases, leaving 12 bases between the germline ends. The V gene's germline CDR1 is LNHDA and CDR2 SQIVND (reference sequence). The CDR3 sequence is 16 residues long. As DNA, the CDR3 is TGTGCCAGTAGTATTAATAGCCGGTATAGCAATCAGCCCCAGCATTTT. Protein: CASSINSRYSNQPQHF.

The CDR3 coding sequence is TGCGCCAGCAGCGGGACGGCGAACACTGAAGCTTTCTTT. Translation gives CASSGTANTEAFF. This sequence joins TRBV5-1 and TRBJ1-1; tentatively, D is TRBD1 (5 bases). Trimming left V 4 bases short and J 1 base short, with 8 bases between. Germline CDR1 and CDR2: SGHRS and YFSETQ. CDR3 length: 13 residues.

The gene calls are TRBV14 and TRBJ2-5; D possibly corresponds to TRBD2 (6 bases). Germline assignment: CDR1 SGHDN and CDR2 FVKESK. With 5 bases removed from V and 1 base from J, the gap between germline ends came to 17 bases. The CDR3 contains 16 residues. CDR3 sequence reads: CASSTLGGDPQETQYF. The CDR3 DNA reads TGTGCCAGCAGCACCCTCGGCGGGGACCCCCAAGAGACCCAGTACTTC.

The chain joins TRBV4-2 to TRBJ2-3; D call uncertain. V was cut by 4 bases and J by 5 bases, with 7 bases left in between. The CDR3 runs 12 residues. CDR1 LGHNA and CDR2 YNFKEQ come from the germline V gene. In DNA, the CDR3 is TGTGCCAGCAGCCTAAAAGGAGATACGCAGTATTTT. It yields the protein CASSLKGDTQYF.

The genes are TRBV4-3 and TRBJ2-3; 12 bases are a match to TRBD1. The V segment lost 1 base and the J segment 6 bases; nucleotides outside the gene matches: 5. The CDR3 extends over 16 amino acids. CDR1 and CDR2 from the germline V gene are LGHNA and YSLEER. CDR3 residues: CASSQGVGQGADTQYF. CDR3 nucleotides: TGCGCCAGCAGCCAAGGGGTGGGACAGGGGGCGGATACGCAGTATTTT.

This chain connects TRBV3-1 (or the pseudogene TRBV3-2) to TRBJ1-1, with 10 positions matching TRBD1. The length of the CDR3 is 16 residues. V lost 4 bases to trimming and J lost 1 base; unmatched junction nucleotides: 6. Germline CDR1 and CDR2: LGHDT and YNNKEL (reference sequence). In nucleotides, the CDR3 is TGTGCCAGCAGCCGCGGGACAGGGGCCCAGAACACTGAAGCTTTCTTT. Protein sequence: CASSRGTGAQNTEAFF.

The CDR3 DNA follows: TGTGCCAGCAGTATCACAGGGGTTGAGCAGTTCTTC. As protein: CASSITGVEQFF. This chain uses TRBV6-2 or TRBV6-3 with TRBJ2-1; 7 bases fit TRBD1. The CDR3 has 12 residues. The junction had 4 bases not matched to a gene; V was cut back by 5 bases and J by 9 bases. CDR1 is MNHEY, CDR2 SVGEGT, per germline.

This clone was seen only once. The V gene is TRBV27, the J gene TRBJ2-7; 7 bases align to TRBD2. V was pared by 0 bases and J by 0 bases, with 5 bases of the junction left unmatched. Germline-derived CDR1 and CDR2 are MNHEY and SMNVEV (reference sequence). The CDR3 length is 16 residues. The CDR3 loop is CASSLSRGSASYEQYF. The CDR3 DNA sequence: TGTGCCAGCAGTTTATCGCGGGGGAGCGCCTCCTACGAGCAGTACTTC.

CDR3 region: CASSQVVAGDADTQYF. Here the CDR3 DNA reads TGTGCCAGCAGCCAAGTTGTGGCGGGAGACGCAGATACGCAGTATTTT. The V call is TRBV14, the J call TRBJ2-3; 7 bases map to TRBD2. The CDR3 runs to 16 residues. Germline trimming cut 1 base from V and 4 bases from J; bases unmatched to any gene: 8. Per germline, CDR1 SGHDN and CDR2 FVKESK.

The V gene is TRBV30, the J gene TRBJ2-7; either TRBD1 or TRBD2 may fit D (5 bases each). The CDR3 has 16 residues. V was shortened by 5 bases and J by 3 bases, with 23 bases between the two germline ends. Germline V gene sequence: CDR1 GTSNPN, CDR2 SVGIG (reference sequence). DNA for the CDR3: TGTGCCTGGGGCCCACCCGGGGCGGGTATATTCTACGAGCAGTACTTC. Protein: CAWGPPGAGIFYEQYF.